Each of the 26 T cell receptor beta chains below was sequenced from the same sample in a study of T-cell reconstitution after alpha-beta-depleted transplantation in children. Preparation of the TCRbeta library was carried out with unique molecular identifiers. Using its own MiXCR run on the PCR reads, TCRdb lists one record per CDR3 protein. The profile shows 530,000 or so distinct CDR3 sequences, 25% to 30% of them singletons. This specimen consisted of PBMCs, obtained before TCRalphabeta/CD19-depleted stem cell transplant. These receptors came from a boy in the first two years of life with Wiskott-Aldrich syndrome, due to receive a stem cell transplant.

The CDR3 protein is CSARLSWGDTIYF. The CDR3 nucleotides are TGCAGTGCTAGGCTTAGTTGGGGGGACACCATATATTTT. The chain links TRBV20-1 to TRBJ1-3; tentatively, D is TRBD1 (5 bases). This CDR3 is 13 amino acids long. V lost 3 bases and J 8 bases, leaving 14 bases between the germline ends. Germline V CDR1 and CDR2: DFQATT, SNEGSKA (reference sequence).

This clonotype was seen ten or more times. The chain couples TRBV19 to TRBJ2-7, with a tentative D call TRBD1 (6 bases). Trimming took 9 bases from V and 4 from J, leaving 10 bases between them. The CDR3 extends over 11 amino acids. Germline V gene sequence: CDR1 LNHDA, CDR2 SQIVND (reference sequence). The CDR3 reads CASTGNYEQYF. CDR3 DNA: TGTGCCAGCACAGGGAATTACGAGCAGTACTTC.

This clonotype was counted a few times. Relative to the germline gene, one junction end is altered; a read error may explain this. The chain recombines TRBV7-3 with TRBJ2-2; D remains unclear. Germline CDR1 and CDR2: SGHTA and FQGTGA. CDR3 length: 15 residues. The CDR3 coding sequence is TGTGCCAGCAGCCTAACACAGACGAACACCGGGGAGCTGTTTTTT. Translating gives CASSLTQTNTGELFF.

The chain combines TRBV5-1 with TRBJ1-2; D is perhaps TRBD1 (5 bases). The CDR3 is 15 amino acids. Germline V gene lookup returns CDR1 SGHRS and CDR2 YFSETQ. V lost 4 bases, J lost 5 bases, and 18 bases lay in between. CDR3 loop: CASSPITGTPYGYTF. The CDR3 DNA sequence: TGCGCCAGCAGCCCAATTACCGGGACTCCGTATGGCTACACCTTC.

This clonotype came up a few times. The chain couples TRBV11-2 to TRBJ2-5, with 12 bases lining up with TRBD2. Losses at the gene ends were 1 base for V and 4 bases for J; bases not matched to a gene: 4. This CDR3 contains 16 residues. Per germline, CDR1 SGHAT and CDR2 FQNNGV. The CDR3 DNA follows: TGTGCCAGCAGCTTAGGGGCTAGCGGGAGGGCAGAGACCCAGTACTTC. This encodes CASSLGASGRAETQYF.

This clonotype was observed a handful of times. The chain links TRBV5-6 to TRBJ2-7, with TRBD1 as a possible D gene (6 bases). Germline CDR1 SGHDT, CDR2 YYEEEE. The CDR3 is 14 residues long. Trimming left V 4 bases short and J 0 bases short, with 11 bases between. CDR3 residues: CASSRTAASYEQYF. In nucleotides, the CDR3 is TGTGCCAGCAGCCGGACAGCCGCCTCCTACGAGCAGTACTTC.

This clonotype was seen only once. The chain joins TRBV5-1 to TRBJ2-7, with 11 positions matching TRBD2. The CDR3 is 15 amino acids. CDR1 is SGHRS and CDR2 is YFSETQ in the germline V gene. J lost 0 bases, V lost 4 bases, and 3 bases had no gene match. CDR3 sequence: CASSQGLAVSYEQYF. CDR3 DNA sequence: TGCGCCAGCAGCCAGGGACTAGCGGTCTCCTACGAGCAGTACTTC.

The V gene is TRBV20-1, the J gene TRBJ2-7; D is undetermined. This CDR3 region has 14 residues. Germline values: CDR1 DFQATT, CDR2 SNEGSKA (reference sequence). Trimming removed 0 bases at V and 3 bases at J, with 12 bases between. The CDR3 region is CSARDPSSIYEQYF. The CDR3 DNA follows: TGCAGTGCTAGAGATCCGTCCAGTATCTACGAGCAGTACTTC.

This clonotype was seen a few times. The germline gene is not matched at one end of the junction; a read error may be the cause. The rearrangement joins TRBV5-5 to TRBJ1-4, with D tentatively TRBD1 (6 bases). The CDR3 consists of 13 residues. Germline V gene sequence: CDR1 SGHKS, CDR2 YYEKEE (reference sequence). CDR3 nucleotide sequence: TGTGCCAGCAGCTTGGAGCCGGGCAGGGGAAAGAGTTTT. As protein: CASSLEPGRGKSF.

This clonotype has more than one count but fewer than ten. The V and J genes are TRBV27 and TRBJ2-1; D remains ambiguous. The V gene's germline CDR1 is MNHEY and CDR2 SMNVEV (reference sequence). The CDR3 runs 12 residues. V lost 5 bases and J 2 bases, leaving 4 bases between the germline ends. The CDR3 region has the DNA TGTGCCAGCAGTGCCACCTACAATGAGCAGTTCTTC. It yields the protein CASSATYNEQFF.

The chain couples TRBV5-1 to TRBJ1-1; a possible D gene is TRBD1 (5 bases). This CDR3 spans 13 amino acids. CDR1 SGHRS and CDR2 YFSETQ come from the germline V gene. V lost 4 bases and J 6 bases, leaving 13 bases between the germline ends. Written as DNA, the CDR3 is TGCGCCAGCAGCCTCGGGACGGCGTCTGAAGCTTTCTTT. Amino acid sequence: CASSLGTASEAFF.

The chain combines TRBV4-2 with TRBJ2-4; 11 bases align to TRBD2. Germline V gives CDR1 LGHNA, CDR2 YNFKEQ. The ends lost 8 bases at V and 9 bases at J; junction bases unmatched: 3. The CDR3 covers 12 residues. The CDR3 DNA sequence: TGTGCCAGCGGACTAGCGGGTGGCATTCAGTACTTC. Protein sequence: CASGLAGGIQYF.

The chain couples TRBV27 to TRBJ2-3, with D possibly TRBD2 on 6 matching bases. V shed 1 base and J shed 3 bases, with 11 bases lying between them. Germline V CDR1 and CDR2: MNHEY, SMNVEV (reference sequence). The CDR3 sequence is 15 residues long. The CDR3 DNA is TGTGCCAGCAGTTTATACGGGAGTAGTACAGATACGCAGTATTTT. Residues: CASSLYGSSTDTQYF.

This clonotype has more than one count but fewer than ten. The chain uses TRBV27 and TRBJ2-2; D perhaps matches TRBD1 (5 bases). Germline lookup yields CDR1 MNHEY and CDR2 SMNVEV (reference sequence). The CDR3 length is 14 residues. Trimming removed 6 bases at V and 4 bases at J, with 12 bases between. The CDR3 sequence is CASRPPGRTGELFF. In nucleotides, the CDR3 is TGTGCCAGCAGGCCCCCAGGGCGCACCGGGGAGCTGTTTTTT.

Here the CDR3 DNA reads TGCGCCAGCAGCTTGGAAAGGGCTCAAGACGAGCAGTACTTC. Translating gives CASSLERAQDEQYF. The gene calls are TRBV5-1 and TRBJ2-7; D gene unclear. CDR3 size: 14 residues. V gave up 0 bases and J gave up 5 bases, with 12 bases separating them. Per the germline V gene, CDR1 is SGHRS and CDR2 is YFSETQ.

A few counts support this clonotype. In DNA, the CDR3 is TGTGCCAGCAGCCCATGGACACAGGAGACCCAGTACTTC. It specifies CASSPWTQETQYF. This chain links TRBV7-9 with TRBJ2-5, with a possible D match to TRBD1 (5 bases). Germline V gives CDR1 SEHNR, CDR2 FQNEAQ (reference sequence). This CDR3 is 13 amino acids long. V lost 5 bases, J lost 5 bases, and 12 bases lay in between.

CDR3 in amino acids: CASSSGGGSMNEQFF. The CDR3 DNA sequence: TGTGCCAGCAGCTCGGGGGGGGGTAGCATGAATGAGCAGTTCTTC. The chain links TRBV7-6 to TRBJ2-1; the match to TRBD2 covers 8 bases. J was trimmed by 7 bases and V by 4 bases; bases with no gene match: 9. The CDR3 runs to 15 residues. The germline gives CDR1 SGHVS, CDR2 FNYEAQ.

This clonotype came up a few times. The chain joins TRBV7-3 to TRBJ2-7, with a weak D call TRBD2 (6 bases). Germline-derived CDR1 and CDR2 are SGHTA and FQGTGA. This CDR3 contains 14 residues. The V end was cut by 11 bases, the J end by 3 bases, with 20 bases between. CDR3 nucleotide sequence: TGTGCCGGAGAAGGAGCAAGGAGGGACTACGAGCAGTACTTC. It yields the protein CAGEGARRDYEQYF.

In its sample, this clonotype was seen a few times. Here the CDR3 reads CASINRQGENTEAFF. DNA for the CDR3: TGTGCCAGTATCAACCGACAGGGGGAGAACACTGAAGCTTTCTTT. V usage is TRBV7-6 and J usage is TRBJ1-1, with 9 bases aligning to TRBD1. Germline V gene data show CDR1 as SGHVS and CDR2 as FNYEAQ. The V segment lost 9 bases and the J segment 1 base; nucleotides outside the gene matches: 9. This CDR3 has 15 amino acids.

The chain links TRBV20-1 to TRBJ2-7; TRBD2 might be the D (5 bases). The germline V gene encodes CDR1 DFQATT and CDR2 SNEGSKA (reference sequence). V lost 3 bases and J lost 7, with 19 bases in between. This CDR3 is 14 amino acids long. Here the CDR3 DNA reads TGCAGTGCTAGTCCCCTCTCACGGGAAAGGGAGCAGTACTTC. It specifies CSASPLSREREQYF.

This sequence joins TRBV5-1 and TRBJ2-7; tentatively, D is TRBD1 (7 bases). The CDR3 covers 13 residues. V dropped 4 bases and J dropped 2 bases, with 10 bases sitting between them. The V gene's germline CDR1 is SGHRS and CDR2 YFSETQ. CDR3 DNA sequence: TGCGCCAGCAGCGCGGGACAGACCTACGAGCAGTACTTC. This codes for CASSAGQTYEQYF.

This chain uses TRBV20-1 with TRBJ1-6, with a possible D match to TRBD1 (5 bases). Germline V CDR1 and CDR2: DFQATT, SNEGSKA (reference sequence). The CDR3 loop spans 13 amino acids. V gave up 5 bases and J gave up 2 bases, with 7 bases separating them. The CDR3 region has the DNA TGCAGTGCTCGGGGCACCTATAATTCACCCCTCCACTTT. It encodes CSARGTYNSPLHF.

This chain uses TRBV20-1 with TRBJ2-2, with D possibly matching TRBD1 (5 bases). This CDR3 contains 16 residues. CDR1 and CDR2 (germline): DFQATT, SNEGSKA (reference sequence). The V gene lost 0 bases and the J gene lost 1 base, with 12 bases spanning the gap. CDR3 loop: CSARDNRFLNTGELFF. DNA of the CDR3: TGCAGTGCTAGAGATAACAGGTTCCTGAACACCGGGGAGCTGTTTTTT.

CDR3 DNA: TGTGCCAGCACCTTCACCTTGGGCGGGGAGCTGTTTTTT. It translates to CASTFTLGGELFF. This rearrangement joins TRBV12-3 or TRBV12-4 to TRBJ2-2, with D uncertain. The CDR3 totals 13 residues. Deletions cut 7 bases from V and 7 bases from J, with 13 bases between.

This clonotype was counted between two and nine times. The CDR3 spells CSADLLAGGHNEQFF. The DNA of the CDR3 is TGCAGTGCTGACCTTCTAGCGGGAGGCCACAATGAGCAGTTCTTC. The chain employs TRBV20-1 and TRBJ2-1; 11 positions match TRBD2. Germline trimming cut 5 bases from V and 5 bases from J; bases unmatched to any gene: 8. The germline gives CDR1 DFQATT, CDR2 SNEGSKA (reference sequence). This CDR3 is 15 amino acids long.

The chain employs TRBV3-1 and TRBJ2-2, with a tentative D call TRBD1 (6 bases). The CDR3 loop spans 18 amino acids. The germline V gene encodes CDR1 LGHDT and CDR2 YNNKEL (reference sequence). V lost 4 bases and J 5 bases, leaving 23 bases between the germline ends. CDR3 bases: TGTGCCAGCAGCCTATTTACCAGCAGGGGAGCAGGGACCGGGGAGCTGTTTTTT. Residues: CASSLFTSRGAGTGELFF.